Listed here are 30 T cell receptor beta chains from one sample, sequenced in a study of T cell changes during pregnancy in multiple sclerosis. Profiling relied on immunoSEQ multiplex PCR, and the TCRdb table lists in-frame clones only, not all of them. The top ten hold roughly 3% of the sample, which has about 62,000 clones, over 80% seen once. The material sequenced was peripheral blood, taken in the second trimester of pregnancy. These receptors came from a female donor in good health, enrolled as a control in a pregnancy study.

The V call is TRBV15, the J call TRBJ1-1; 9 nucleotides line up with TRBD1. Germline V gene lookup returns CDR1 LNHNV and CDR2 YYDKDF (reference sequence). This CDR3 is 17 amino acids long. Unmatched junction bases numbered 13, after V lost 1 base and J lost 7 bases. CDR3: CATSRGYRDREIVEAFF. The CDR3 region has the DNA TGTGCCACCAGCAGAGGCTACAGGGACAGGGAAATTGTTGAAGCTTTCTTT. The full variable domain, in which reference TRBV15 and TRBJ1-1 provide the parts outside the CDR3, is DAMVIQNPRYQVTQFGKPVTLSCSQTLNHNVMYWYQQKSSQAPKLLFHYYDKDFNNEADTPDNFQSRRPNTSFCFLDIRSPGLGDTAMYLCATSRGYRDREIVEAFFGQGTRLTVV.

The genes are TRBV4-2 and TRBJ2-1; no firm D call. Germline V gene sequence: CDR1 LGHNA, CDR2 YNFKEQ. Between the trimmed V and J ends, which lost 1 base and 1 base, there was a span of 11 bases. This CDR3 region has 16 residues. CDR3: CASSQVNVGSYNEQFF. The CDR3 DNA reads TGTGCCAGCAGCCAAGTTAACGTCGGGTCCTACAATGAGCAGTTCTTC.

This clone appeared a single time. The chain is built from TRBV7-9 and TRBJ1-3; D is perhaps TRBD1 (5 bases). The CDR3 is 13 residues long. Per the germline V gene, CDR1 is SEHNR and CDR2 is FQNEAQ (reference sequence). Trimming took off 8 bases at V and 7 bases at J, with 15 bases between the two ends. The CDR3 loop is CASHRAGRNTIYF. CDR3 sequence (DNA): TGTGCCAGCCATAGGGCAGGGAGGAACACCATATATTTT.

This sequence joins TRBV29-1 and TRBJ2-7; 8 nucleotides agree with TRBD1. CDR1 and CDR2 (germline): SQVTM, ANQGSEA. The CDR3 has 12 residues. J gave up 6 bases and V 4 bases, and 5 bases lay outside the gene matches. DNA for the CDR3: TGCAGCGTTGCCCCAGGGGGCCTCGAGCAGTACTTC. Protein product: CSVAPGGLEQYF.

The chain couples TRBV7-3 to TRBJ2-5; TRBD2 matches 8 bases. Trimming removed 5 bases from V and 5 bases from J; junction bases left unmatched: 10. This CDR3 is built from 15 residues. Germline V CDR1 and CDR2: SGHTA, FQGTGA. DNA for the CDR3: TGTGCCAGCAGCCTAAATAGCGGGGCGGGGGAGACCCAGTACTTC. Encoded protein: CASSLNSGAGETQYF.

The CDR3 DNA is TGTGCCAGCAGCACACAGCGGGGGGCCAATGAGCAGTTCTTC. The encoded protein is CASSTQRGANEQFF. The chain carries TRBV5-6 and TRBJ2-1, with 9 bases that match TRBD2. V trimming: 4 bases; J trimming: 6 bases; junction bases outside the gene matches: 5. The germline V gene encodes CDR1 SGHDT and CDR2 YYEEEE. This CDR3 has 14 residues.

The chain carries TRBV5-1 and TRBJ2-1, with 7 bases fitting TRBD2. This CDR3 has 16 amino acids. From germline, CDR1 is SGHRS and CDR2 YFSETQ. Trimming at V came to 4 bases and at J to 2 bases, leaving 9 bases not matched to a gene. CDR3 DNA: TGCGCCAGCAGCCTCGGGCACGGGGGGACCTACAATGAGCAGTTCTTC. It specifies CASSLGHGGTYNEQFF.

Here the CDR3 reads CASSLYRLAGELYEQYF. Written as DNA, the CDR3 is TGTGCCAGCAGCTTATACCGGCTAGCGGGAGAACTCTACGAGCAGTACTTC. The chain combines TRBV5-6 with TRBJ2-7; 10 bases agree with TRBD2. This CDR3 contains 17 residues. Germline values: CDR1 SGHDT, CDR2 YYEEEE. Trimming took 2 bases from V and 3 from J; bases not matched to a gene: 11.

The chain employs TRBV5-3 and TRBJ2-5, with TRBD1 matching over 8 bases. Being an ORF, TRBV5-3 has a function that is uncertain. This CDR3 contains 12 residues. J gave up 3 bases and V 5 bases, and 0 bases lay outside the gene matches. Here the CDR3 reads CARRDREETQYF. Here the CDR3 DNA reads TGTGCCAGAAGGGACAGGGAAGAGACCCAGTACTTC.

The J gene is TRBJ1-1, the V gene TRBV6-5, with 10 bases matching TRBD1. V lost 5 bases to trimming and J lost 2 bases; unmatched junction nucleotides: 2. The CDR3 extends over 14 amino acids. CDR1 and CDR2 (germline): MNHEY, SVGAGI. The CDR3 spells CASSRDRGNTEAFF. In DNA form, the CDR3 reads TGTGCCAGCAGTCGGGACAGGGGAAACACTGAAGCTTTCTTT.

This chain uses TRBV30 with TRBJ1-5, with a tentative D call TRBD1 (5 bases). Trimming stripped 0 bases from V and 6 bases from J, with 9 bases between. Germline V gene sequence: CDR1 GTSNPN, CDR2 SVGIG (reference sequence). The CDR3 is 13 amino acids. The CDR3 region is CAWSVKGLQPQHF. The DNA of the CDR3 is TGTGCCTGGAGTGTAAAGGGGCTTCAGCCCCAGCATTTT.

The chain employs TRBV7-9 and TRBJ2-7, with 16 bases identical to TRBD2. Germline-derived CDR1 and CDR2 are SEHNR and FQNEAQ (reference sequence). The CDR3 is 19 residues long. The junction had 15 bases not matched to a gene; V was cut back by 7 bases and J by 3 bases. The CDR3 sequence: CASTRPPGLAGGLSYEQYF. CDR3 nucleotide sequence: TGTGCCAGCACCAGGCCCCCGGGACTAGCGGGAGGGCTAAGCTACGAGCAGTACTTC.

The chain joins TRBV7-9 to TRBJ2-1, with 10 positions matching TRBD2. The CDR3 has 16 residues. Germline assignment: CDR1 SEHNR and CDR2 FQNEAQ (reference sequence). Germline trimming cut 0 bases from V and 4 bases from J; bases unmatched to any gene: 3. DNA of the CDR3: TGTGCCAGCAGCTTAGCTCTAGCGGGGGTATACAATGAGCAGTTCTTC. Translated: CASSLALAGVYNEQFF.

The chain joins TRBV7-8 to TRBJ2-3; TRBD2 matches 12 bases. Germline assignment: CDR1 SGHVS and CDR2 FQNEAQ. J lost 2 bases, V lost 5 bases, and 5 bases had no gene match. The CDR3 spans 16 residues. The CDR3 DNA reads as TGTGCCAGCAGCCCAGGACTAGCGGGGTACACAGATACGCAGTATTTT. Translating gives CASSPGLAGYTDTQYF.

A single count supports this clone. The genes are TRBV5-6 and TRBJ1-2; D gene ambiguous. Trimming left V 5 bases short and J 5 bases short, with 13 bases between. Looked up from germline, CDR1 is SGHDT and CDR2 is YYEEEE. The CDR3 spans 13 residues. The CDR3 loop is CASSGQELYGYTF. The DNA for the CDR3 is TGTGCCAGCAGTGGGCAGGAATTATATGGCTACACCTTC.

The V and J genes are TRBV7-8 and TRBJ2-7, with TRBD2 matching 8 bases. Germline trimming cut 5 bases from V and 1 base from J; bases unmatched to any gene: 13. Germline V gene lookup returns CDR1 SGHVS and CDR2 FQNEAQ. The CDR3 contains 17 residues. The CDR3 nucleotides are TGTGCCAGCAGCATGATCGGGGGGGGCATAGGTTCCTACGAGCAGTACTTC. Amino acid sequence: CASSMIGGGIGSYEQYF.

The chain carries TRBV4-2 and TRBJ2-5; 13 nucleotides agree with TRBD2. The germline V gene encodes CDR1 LGHNA and CDR2 YNFKEQ. Trimming took 4 bases from V and 2 from J; bases not matched to a gene: 4. CDR3 size: 16 residues. The CDR3 protein is CASSRGLAGAQETQYF. The DNA for the CDR3 is TGTGCCAGCAGCCGCGGACTAGCGGGGGCTCAAGAGACCCAGTACTTC.

The chain uses TRBV27 and TRBJ2-1; no firm D call. This CDR3 region has 14 residues. Trimming stripped 2 bases from V and 5 bases from J, with 10 bases between. Germline CDR1 MNHEY, CDR2 SMNVEV (reference sequence). CDR3: CASSLSPKNNEQFF. The DNA for the CDR3 is TGTGCCAGCAGTTTAAGCCCGAAAAACAATGAGCAGTTCTTC.

This chain joins TRBV9 and TRBJ2-3, with a possible D match to TRBD1 (6 bases). Trimming left V 4 bases short and J 4 bases short, with 16 bases between. The CDR3 has 15 amino acids. Germline V gene data show CDR1 as SGDLS and CDR2 as YYNGEE. The CDR3 DNA reads as TGTGCCAGCAGCCCCCAAGGGACACCGCCAGATACGCAGTATTTT. Protein: CASSPQGTPPDTQYF.

This chain connects TRBV4-3 to TRBJ2-7, with 11 bases fitting TRBD2. The CDR3 covers 16 residues. The V segment lost 4 bases and the J segment 4 bases; nucleotides outside the gene matches: 9. Germline CDR1 reads LGHNA; CDR2 reads YSLEER. The chain's CDR3 is CASSPGTSGRYYEQYF. Written as DNA, the CDR3 is TGCGCCAGCAGCCCGGGGACTAGCGGCCGCTATTACGAGCAGTACTTC.

J is TRBJ1-6 and V is TRBV5-1; 7 bases are a match to TRBD1. J was trimmed by 6 bases and V by 5 bases; bases with no gene match: 5. Germline lookup yields CDR1 SGHRS and CDR2 YFSETQ. This CDR3 comprises 14 residues. The CDR3 DNA sequence: TGCGCCAGCAGATTCGGGACAGCTAATTCACCCCTCCACTTT. As protein: CASRFGTANSPLHF.

This sequence joins TRBV30 and TRBJ1-1; 7 bases align to TRBD1. Germline V gene sequence: CDR1 GTSNPN, CDR2 SVGIG (reference sequence). The ends lost 4 bases at V and 10 bases at J; junction bases unmatched: 12. The CDR3 length is 13 residues. CDR3 residues: CAWNVNRGRGAFF. CDR3 nucleotide sequence: TGTGCCTGGAATGTCAACAGGGGACGGGGAGCTTTCTTT.

The chain couples TRBV27 to TRBJ2-3, with 9 bases matching TRBD2. The CDR3 consists of 17 residues. Germline CDR1 and CDR2: MNHEY and SMNVEV (reference sequence). V lost 3 bases and J lost 1; bases outside the gene matches: 8. As DNA, the CDR3 is TGTGCCAGCAGTTTTGTTGAGGTAGCGGGAGGCACAGATACGCAGTATTTT. Translated, it gives CASSFVEVAGGTDTQYF.

V and J are TRBV10-2 and TRBJ2-7, with TRBD1 as a possible D gene (6 bases). The CDR3 is 15 residues long. CDR1 and CDR2 (germline): WSHSY, SAAADI. Trimming pared 3 bases from V and 3 bases from J, leaving 15 bases between. This CDR3 is CASSDTGQGLYEQYF. CDR3 nucleotides: TGCGCCAGCAGTGACACGGGGCAGGGGCTCTACGAGCAGTACTTC.

The rearrangement links TRBV2 to TRBJ1-5, with D hard to call. The CDR3 has 15 residues. Germline-derived CDR1 and CDR2 are SNHLY and FYNNEI. The ends were cut back, 3 bases at V and 1 base at J, with 10 bases in the middle. The CDR3 nucleotides are TGTGCCAGCAGTGACGAGGGTCGGAGCAATCAGCCCCAGCATTTT. This encodes CASSDEGRSNQPQHF.

This clone was found a few times. The chain combines TRBV9 with TRBJ2-3, with 7 bases identical to TRBD2. This CDR3 spans 14 amino acids. V lost 4 bases, J lost 6 bases, and 8 bases stayed unmatched. Germline V gene lookup returns CDR1 SGDLS and CDR2 YYNGEE. This CDR3 is CASSPGGGWDTQYF. The CDR3 nucleotides read TGTGCCAGCAGCCCCGGGGGAGGGTGGGATACGCAGTATTTT.

The V and J genes are TRBV7-8 and TRBJ2-6, with 7 bases that match TRBD2. The CDR3 is 18 residues long. Germline loops: CDR1 SGHVS, CDR2 FQNEAQ. V lost 6 bases, J lost 0 bases, and 11 bases stayed unmatched. CDR3 sequence reads: CASRLGGRGYSGANVLTF. As DNA, the CDR3 is TGTGCCAGCAGATTGGGGGGGAGAGGGTACTCTGGGGCCAACGTCCTGACTTTC.

The chain has TRBV5-5 and TRBJ1-4, with 9 bases that match TRBD1. The CDR3 sequence is 16 residues long. The junction had 9 bases not matched to a gene; V was cut back by 1 base and J by 8 bases. Germline CDR1 SGHKS, CDR2 YYEKEE (reference sequence). This CDR3 reads CASSLTWTGTGEKLFF. As DNA, the CDR3 is TGTGCCAGCAGCTTGACCTGGACAGGGACAGGGGAAAAACTGTTTTTT.

This chain links TRBV20-1 with TRBJ2-5; possibly TRBD1 for D (6 bases). The germline V gene has CDR1 DFQATT and CDR2 SNEGSKA (reference sequence). This CDR3 has 10 residues. The germline V and J ends were trimmed by 5 bases and 7 bases, with 8 bases remaining between them. The DNA for the CDR3 is TGCAGTGCTGCCAGGGGGACCCAGTACTTC. It encodes CSAARGTQYF.

This chain joins TRBV18 and TRBJ2-3, with 10 bases lining up with TRBD2. Per the germline V gene, CDR1 is KGHSH and CDR2 is LQKENI. Germline trimming cut 2 bases from V and 4 bases from J; bases unmatched to any gene: 12. This CDR3 contains 18 residues. The CDR3 region is CASSPDFGLAAGPDTQYF. DNA for the CDR3: TGTGCCAGCTCACCAGACTTCGGACTAGCGGCAGGTCCAGATACGCAGTATTTT.